This T cell receptor (beta chain) comes out of a study of blood T cell repertoires in COVID-19. Study-wide context: T cells, B-cell-depleted T cells, or PBMCs supplied cDNA or gDNA.

CDR1 and CDR2 (germline): SGHAT, FQNNGV. CDR3 length equals 17 residues. The V end was cut by 3 bases, the J end by 4 bases, with 18 bases between. TCRdb keeps only in-frame clones here, not all; method: immunoSEQ multiplex PCR. This sample yields under 200,000 clones, of which less than 85% are seen a single time; 7% to 10% belongs to the top ten. Patients in Seattle were enrolled during active infection, then followed longitudinally. The TCR originated in a woman aged 60-70 years with COVID-19, enrolled during active disease. The chain is built from TRBV11-2 and TRBJ2-2, with D possibly TRBD1 on 7 matching bases. The sequenced material came from peripheral blood. CDR3: CASSFLARGRITGELFF. In DNA, the CDR3 is TGTGCCAGCAGCTTTCTAGCGAGGGGGCGTATCACCGGGGAGCTGTTTTTT.